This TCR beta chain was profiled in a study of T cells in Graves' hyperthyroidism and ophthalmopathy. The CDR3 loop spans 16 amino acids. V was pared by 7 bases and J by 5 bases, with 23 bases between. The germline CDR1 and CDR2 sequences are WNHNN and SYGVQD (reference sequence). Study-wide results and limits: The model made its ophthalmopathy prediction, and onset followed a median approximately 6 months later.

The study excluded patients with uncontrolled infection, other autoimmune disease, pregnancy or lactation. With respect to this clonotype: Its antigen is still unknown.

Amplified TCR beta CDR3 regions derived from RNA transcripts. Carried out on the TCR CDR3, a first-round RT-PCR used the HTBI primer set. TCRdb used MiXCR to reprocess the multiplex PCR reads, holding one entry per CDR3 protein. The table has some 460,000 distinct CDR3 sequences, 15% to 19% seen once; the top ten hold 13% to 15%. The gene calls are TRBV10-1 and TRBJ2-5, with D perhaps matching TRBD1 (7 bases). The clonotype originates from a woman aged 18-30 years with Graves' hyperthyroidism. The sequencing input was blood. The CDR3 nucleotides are TGCGCCAGCACCTGGTACCAGGGGGGCGAGCGGGAGACCCAGTACTTC. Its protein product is CASTWYQGGERETQYF.